These 7 T cell receptor beta chains were sequenced from one sample in a study of shared clonotypes between healthy human individuals. Repertoires were generated with immunoSEQ multiplex PCR, while TCRdb's copy carries only in-frame clones and drops some. The sample has 2 million to 3 million clones, approximately 94% seen once. Sequenced: naive CD4+ T cells sorted from blood. Subset here: CD45RA+ positively selected. These receptors were collected from a young man in good health.

This chain connects TRBV19 to TRBJ2-2; TRBD1 matches at 10 bases. V lost 9 bases to trimming and J lost 4 bases; unmatched junction nucleotides: 8. The CDR3 totals 15 residues. The germline CDR1 and CDR2 sequences are LNHDA and SQIVND (reference sequence). CDR3 DNA: TGTGCCAGCTGCGCGCGGGACAGGGGCACCGGGGAGCTGTTTTTT. Protein product: CASCARDRGTGELFF.

In the case of this clone: Other nucleotide sequences in the sample specify the same CDR3. This chain uses TRBV18 with TRBJ1-1; D ambiguous. The CDR3 consists of 13 residues. Per the germline V gene, CDR1 is KGHSH and CDR2 is LQKENI. V lost 2 bases to trimming and J lost 0 bases, with 4 bases between them. For the CDR3, the DNA is TGTGCCAGCTCACCAATGGTGAACACTGAAGCTTTCTTT. This codes for CASSPMVNTEAFF.

The chain is built from TRBV4-1 and TRBJ1-1; 9 bases line up with TRBD1. Germline loops: CDR1 MGHRA, CDR2 YSYEKL. Trimming cost V 5 bases and J 5 bases; bases outside gene matches: 18. The CDR3 sequence is 18 residues long. Here the CDR3 DNA reads TGCGCCAGCAGCTACGGACAGGGGAGGGGGATTGGTATGACTGAAGCTTTCTTT. It codes for CASSYGQGRGIGMTEAFF.

The chain combines TRBV5-1 with TRBJ2-5; 11 nucleotides agree with TRBD2. Per germline, CDR1 SGHRS and CDR2 YFSETQ. Germline trimming cut 4 bases from V and 1 base from J; bases unmatched to any gene: 6. This CDR3 has 16 residues. The CDR3 coding sequence is TGCGCCAGCAGCCGTAGACTAGCGGGGTCCCAAGAGACCCAGTACTTC. Translating it yields CASSRRLAGSQETQYF.

This chain joins TRBV5-1 and TRBJ2-2, with D maybe TRBD2 (5 bases). Per germline, CDR1 SGHRS and CDR2 YFSETQ. The V gene lost 3 bases and the J gene lost 2 bases, with 17 bases spanning the gap. The CDR3 contains 17 residues. This chain's CDR3 is CASSSPSATGNTGELFF. The CDR3 DNA reads TGCGCCAGCAGCTCCCCTTCGGCGACGGGAAACACCGGGGAGCTGTTTTTT.

A single count supports this clone. This same CDR3 is encoded by further DNA sequences in the sample. The chain links TRBV19 to TRBJ2-7, with 8 bases aligning to TRBD1. V was pared by 7 bases and J by 3 bases, with 5 bases of the junction left unmatched. The CDR3 has 13 amino acids. Looked up from germline, CDR1 is LNHDA and CDR2 is SQIVND (reference sequence). The CDR3 spells CASTPGQDYEQYF. The CDR3 region has the DNA TGTGCCAGTACTCCGGGACAGGACTACGAGCAGTACTTC. Variable domain in full (rest from reference TRBV19 and TRBJ2-7): DGGITQSPKYLFRKEGQNVTLSCEQNLNHDAMYWYRQDPGQGLRLIYYSQIVNDFQKGDIAEGYSVSREKKESFPLTVTSAQKNPTAFYLCASTPGQDYEQYFGPGTRLTVT.

The CDR3 spells CASSYTAPNTEAFF. CDR3 DNA sequence: TGTGCCAGCAGTTATACAGCTCCGAACACTGAAGCTTTCTTT. The rearrangement links TRBV6-5 to TRBJ1-1; D gene uncertain. The CDR3 consists of 14 residues. The germline CDR1 and CDR2 sequences are MNHEY and SVGAGI. V lost 3 bases to trimming and J lost 1 base, with 9 bases between them.